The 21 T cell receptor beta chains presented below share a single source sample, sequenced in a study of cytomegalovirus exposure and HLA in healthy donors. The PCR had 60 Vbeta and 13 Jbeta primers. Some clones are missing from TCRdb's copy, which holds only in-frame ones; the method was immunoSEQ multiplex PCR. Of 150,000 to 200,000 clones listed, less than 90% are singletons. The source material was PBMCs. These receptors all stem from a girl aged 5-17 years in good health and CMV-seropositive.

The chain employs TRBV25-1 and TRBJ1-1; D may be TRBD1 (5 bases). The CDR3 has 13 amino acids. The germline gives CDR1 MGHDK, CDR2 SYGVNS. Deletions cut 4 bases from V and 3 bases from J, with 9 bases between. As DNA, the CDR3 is TGTGCCAGCAGTGTAGGGGCGCACACTGAAGCTTTCTTT. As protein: CASSVGAHTEAFF.

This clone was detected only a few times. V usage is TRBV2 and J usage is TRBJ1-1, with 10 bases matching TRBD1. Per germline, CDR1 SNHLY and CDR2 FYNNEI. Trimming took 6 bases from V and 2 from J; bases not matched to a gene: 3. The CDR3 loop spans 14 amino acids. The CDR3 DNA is TGTGCCAGCAGCGCGACAGGGGGCAACACTGAAGCTTTCTTT. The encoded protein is CASSATGGNTEAFF. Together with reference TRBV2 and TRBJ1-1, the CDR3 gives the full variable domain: EPEVTQTPSHQVTQMGQEVILRCVPISNHLYFYWYRQILGQKVEFLVSFYNNEISEKSEIFDDQFSVERPDGSNFTLKIRSTKLEDSAMYFCASSATGGNTEAFFGQGTRLTVV.

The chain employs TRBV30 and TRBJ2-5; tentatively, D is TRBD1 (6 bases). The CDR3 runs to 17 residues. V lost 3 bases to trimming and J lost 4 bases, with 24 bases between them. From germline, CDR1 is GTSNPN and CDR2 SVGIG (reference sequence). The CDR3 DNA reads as TGTGCCTGGAGCGACAGGATTACAGGGAGCCTGTTAGAGACCCAGTACTTC. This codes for CAWSDRITGSLLETQYF.

CDR3: CASSSKQGLYGYTF. The CDR3 coding sequence is TGTGCCAGCAGCTCGAAACAGGGGCTCTATGGCTACACCTTC. The chain carries TRBV7-6 and TRBJ1-2, with 7 bases matching TRBD1. J gave up 4 bases and V 4 bases, and 6 bases lay outside the gene matches. The CDR3 runs to 14 residues. Germline CDR1 and CDR2: SGHVS and FNYEAQ.

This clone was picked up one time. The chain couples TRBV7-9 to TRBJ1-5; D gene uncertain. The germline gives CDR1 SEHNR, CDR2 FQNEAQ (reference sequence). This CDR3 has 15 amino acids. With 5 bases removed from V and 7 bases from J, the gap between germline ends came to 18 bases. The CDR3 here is CASSRGQEEGQPQHF. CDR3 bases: TGTGCCAGCAGCCGCGGCCAGGAGGAGGGCCAGCCCCAGCATTTT.

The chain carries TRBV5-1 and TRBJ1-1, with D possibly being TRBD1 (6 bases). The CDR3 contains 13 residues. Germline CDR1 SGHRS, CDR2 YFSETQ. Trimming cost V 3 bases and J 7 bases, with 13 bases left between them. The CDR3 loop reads CASSYRDENEAFF. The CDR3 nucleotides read TGCGCCAGCAGCTACAGGGATGAGAATGAAGCTTTCTTT.

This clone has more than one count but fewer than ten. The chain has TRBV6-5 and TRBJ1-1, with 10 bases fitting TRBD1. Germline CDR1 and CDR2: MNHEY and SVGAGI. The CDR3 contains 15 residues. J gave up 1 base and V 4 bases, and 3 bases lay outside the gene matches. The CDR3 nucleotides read TGTGCCAGCAGTTGGACAGGGGGAAGGAACACTGAAGCTTTCTTT. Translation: CASSWTGGRNTEAFF.

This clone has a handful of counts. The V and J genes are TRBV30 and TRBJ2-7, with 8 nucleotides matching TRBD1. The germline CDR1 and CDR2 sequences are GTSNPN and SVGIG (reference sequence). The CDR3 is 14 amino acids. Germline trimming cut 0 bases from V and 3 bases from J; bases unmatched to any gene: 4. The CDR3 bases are TGTGCCTGGAGTGTGGGGACAGGAGACTACGAGCAGTACTTC. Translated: CAWSVGTGDYEQYF.

CDR3 in amino acids: CASSPLSVTGELFF. Here the CDR3 DNA reads TGTGCCAGCAGCCCACTCTCGGTCACCGGGGAGCTGTTTTTT. This chain uses TRBV7-9 with TRBJ2-2; D remains unclear. With 5 bases removed from V and 4 bases from J, the gap between germline ends came to 11 bases. The CDR3 is 14 amino acids. Germline CDR1 and CDR2: SEHNR and FQNEAQ (reference sequence).

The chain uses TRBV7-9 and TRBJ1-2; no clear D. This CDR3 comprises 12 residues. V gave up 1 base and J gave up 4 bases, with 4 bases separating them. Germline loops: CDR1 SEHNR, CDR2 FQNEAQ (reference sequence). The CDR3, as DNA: TGTGCCAGCAGCTTAGGACTCTATGGCTACACCTTC. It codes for CASSLGLYGYTF.

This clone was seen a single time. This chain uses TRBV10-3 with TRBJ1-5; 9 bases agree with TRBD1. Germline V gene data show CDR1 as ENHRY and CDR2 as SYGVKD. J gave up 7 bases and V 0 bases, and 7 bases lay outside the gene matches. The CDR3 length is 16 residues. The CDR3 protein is CAISESRGQGGQPQHF. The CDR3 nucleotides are TGTGCCATCAGTGAGTCTCGGGGACAGGGAGGGCAGCCCCAGCATTTT.

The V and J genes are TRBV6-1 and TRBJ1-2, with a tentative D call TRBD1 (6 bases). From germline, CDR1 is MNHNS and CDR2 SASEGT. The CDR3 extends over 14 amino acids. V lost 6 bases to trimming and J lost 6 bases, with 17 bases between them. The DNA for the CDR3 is TGTGCCAGCAGGTGGGCAGGGGATAGAGATGGCTACACCTTC. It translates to CASRWAGDRDGYTF.

CDR3 sequence: CAWSAYEQFF. The CDR3, as DNA: TGTGCCTGGAGTGCCTATGAGCAGTTCTTC. This chain connects TRBV30 to TRBJ2-1; the D is unclear. The CDR3 spans 10 residues. Germline values: CDR1 GTSNPN, CDR2 SVGIG (reference sequence). The V end lost 1 base, the J end lost 8 bases, and 3 bases lay between the germline ends. Looking up the rest from reference TRBV30 and TRBJ2-1 gives the full variable domain: SQTIHQWPATLVQPVGSPLSLECTVEGTSNPNLYWYRQAAGRGLQLLFYSVGIGQISSEVPQNLSASRPQDRQFILSSKKLLLSDSGFYLCAWSAYEQFFGPGTRLTVL.

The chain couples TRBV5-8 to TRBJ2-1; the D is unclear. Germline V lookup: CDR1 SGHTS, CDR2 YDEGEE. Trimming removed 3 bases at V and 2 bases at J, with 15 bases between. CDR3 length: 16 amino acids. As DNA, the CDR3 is TGTGCCAGCAGCTCATCAAGGATCAGGACCTACAATGAGCAGTTCTTC. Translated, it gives CASSSSRIRTYNEQFF.

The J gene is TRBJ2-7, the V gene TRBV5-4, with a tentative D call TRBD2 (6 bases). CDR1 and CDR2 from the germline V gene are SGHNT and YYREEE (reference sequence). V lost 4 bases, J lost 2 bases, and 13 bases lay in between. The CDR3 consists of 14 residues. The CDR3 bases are TGTGCCAGCAGCGGCCGGGACTTCCCCTACGAGCAGTACTTC. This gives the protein CASSGRDFPYEQYF.

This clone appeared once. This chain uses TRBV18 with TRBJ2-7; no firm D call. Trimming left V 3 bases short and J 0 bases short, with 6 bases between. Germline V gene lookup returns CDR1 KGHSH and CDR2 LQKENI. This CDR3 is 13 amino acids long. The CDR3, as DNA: TGTGCCAGCTCACCTCCCTCCTCCTACGAGCAGTACTTC. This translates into CASSPPSSYEQYF.

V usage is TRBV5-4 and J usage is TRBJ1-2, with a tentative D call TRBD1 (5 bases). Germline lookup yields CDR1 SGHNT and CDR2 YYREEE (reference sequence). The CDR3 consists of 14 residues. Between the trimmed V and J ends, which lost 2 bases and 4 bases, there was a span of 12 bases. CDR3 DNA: TGTGCCAGCAGCTTACCCACAGGCATCTATGGCTACACCTTC. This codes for CASSLPTGIYGYTF.

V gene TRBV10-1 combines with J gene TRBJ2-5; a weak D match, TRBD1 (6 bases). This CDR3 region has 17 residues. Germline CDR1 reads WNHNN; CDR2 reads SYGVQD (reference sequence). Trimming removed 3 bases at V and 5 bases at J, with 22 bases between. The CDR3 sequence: CASSERPGHRGGETQYF. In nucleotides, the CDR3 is TGCGCCAGCAGTGAAAGACCGGGACACCGAGGTGGGGAGACCCAGTACTTC.

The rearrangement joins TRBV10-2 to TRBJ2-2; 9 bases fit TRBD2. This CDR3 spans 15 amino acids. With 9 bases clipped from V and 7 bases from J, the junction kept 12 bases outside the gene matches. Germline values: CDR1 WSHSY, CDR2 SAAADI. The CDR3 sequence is CASAFGREGNGELFF. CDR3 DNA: TGCGCCAGTGCGTTCGGGCGGGAGGGTAACGGGGAGCTGTTTTTT.

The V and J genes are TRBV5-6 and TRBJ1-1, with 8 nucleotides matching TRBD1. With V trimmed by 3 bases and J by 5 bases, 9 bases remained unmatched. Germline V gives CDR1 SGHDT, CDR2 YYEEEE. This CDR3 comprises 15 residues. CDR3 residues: CASSSPIQGDTEAFF. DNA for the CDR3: TGTGCCAGCAGCTCGCCAATACAGGGGGATACTGAAGCTTTCTTT.

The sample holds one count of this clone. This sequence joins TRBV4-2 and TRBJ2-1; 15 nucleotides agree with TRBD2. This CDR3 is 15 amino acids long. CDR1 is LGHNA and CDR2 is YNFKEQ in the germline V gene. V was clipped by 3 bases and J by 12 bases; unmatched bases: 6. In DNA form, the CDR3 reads TGTGCCAGCAGCCATCCGGGACTAGCGGGAGGAGGGCAGTTCTTC. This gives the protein CASSHPGLAGGGQFF.